The sequence of this TCR beta chain was determined in a study of PD-L1 blockade in urothelial cancer. Study context: The researchers analyzed blood 3 weeks (second dose) and 6 weeks after treatment start.

The repertoire was sequenced with immunoSEQ multiplex PCR; TCRdb's copy has only in-frame clones and lacks some. This sample yields 30,000 to 50,000 clones, of which around 89% are seen a single time; about 1.9% belongs to the top ten. The germline V gene encodes CDR1 LGHNA and CDR2 YSLEER. This CDR3 has 17 residues. Trimming took 3 bases from V and 10 from J; bases not matched to a gene: 11. The sequences come from PBMCs, collected around atezolizumab (anti-PD-L1) treatment. The sequence came from a man in his 60s with urothelial cancer. The chain carries TRBV4-3 and TRBJ2-1, with 14 bases that match TRBD2. CDR3 nucleotides: TGCGCCAGCAGCCAGACCACTCAGACTAGCGGGGGGGTCGAGCAGTTCTTC. This sequence encodes CASSQTTQTSGGVEQFF.